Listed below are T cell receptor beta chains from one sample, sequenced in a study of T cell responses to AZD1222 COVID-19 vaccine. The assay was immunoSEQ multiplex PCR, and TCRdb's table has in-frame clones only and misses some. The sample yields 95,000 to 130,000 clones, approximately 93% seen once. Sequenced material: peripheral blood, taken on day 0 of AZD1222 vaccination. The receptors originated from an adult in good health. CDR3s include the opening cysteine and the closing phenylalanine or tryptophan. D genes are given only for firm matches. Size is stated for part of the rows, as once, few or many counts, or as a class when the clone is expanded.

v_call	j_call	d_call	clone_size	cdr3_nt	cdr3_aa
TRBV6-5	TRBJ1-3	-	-	TGTGCCAGCAGTTACTCCGGCGGCGCCGGAAACACCATATATTTT	CASSYSGGAGNTIYF
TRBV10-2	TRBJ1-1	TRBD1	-	TGCGCCAGCAGTCCCACAGGGGGGAACACTGAAGCTTTCTTT	CASSPTGGNTEAFF
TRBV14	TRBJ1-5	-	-	TGTGCCAGCAGCCAAGTAATAGGTCAGCCCCAGCATTTT	CASSQVIGQPQHF
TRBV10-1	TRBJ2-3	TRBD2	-	TGCGCCAGCAGTGCTCTAGCGGGAGGGCCTTTAGATACGCAGTATTTT	CASSALAGGPLDTQYF
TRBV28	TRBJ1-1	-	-	TGTGCCAGCAGTTTGGCAGGGGACACTGAAGCTTTCTTT	CASSLAGDTEAFF
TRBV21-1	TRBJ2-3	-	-	TGTGCCAGCAGCAAAGGGGGCGGGAGGGCTTCTAGCACAGATACGCAGTATTTT	CASSKGGGRASSTDTQYF
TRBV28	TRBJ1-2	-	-	TGTGCCAGCAGTTTTCCCGGGACGGAAAGAATCTACACCTTC	CASSFPGTERIYTF
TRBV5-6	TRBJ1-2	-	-	TGTGCCAGCAGCTCTCTGACTTTAAACTATGGCTACACCTTC	CASSSLTLNYGYTF
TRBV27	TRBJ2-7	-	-	TGTGCCAGCAGTTTAGGCTCCCTTGGCGAGCAGTACTTC	CASSLGSLGEQYF
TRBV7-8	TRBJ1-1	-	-	TGTGCCAGCAGCCTGAGTTGGACTGAAGCTTTCTTT	CASSLSWTEAFF
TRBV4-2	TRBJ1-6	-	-	TGTGCCAGCAGCCAACAAAGGGGGGGCTCACCCCTCCACTTT	CASSQQRGGSPLHF
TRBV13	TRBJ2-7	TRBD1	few	TGTGCCAGCAGCTCGGGACAGCTCTCCTACGAGCAGTACTTC	CASSSGQLSYEQYF
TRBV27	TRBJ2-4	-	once	TGTGCCAGCAGTTCAGCCAAAAACATTCAGTACTTC	CASSSAKNIQYF
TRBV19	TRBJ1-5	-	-	TGTGCCAGTAGTGAAATGGGAAGGAGCAATCAGCCCCAGCATTTT	CASSEMGRSNQPQHF
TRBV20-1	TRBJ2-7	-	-	TGCAGTGCTAGTAGCTGGAGAGAGAACTACGAGCAGTACTTC	CSASSWRENYEQYF
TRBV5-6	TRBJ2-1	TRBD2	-	TGTGCCAGCAGCTTAGGAGCGGGAGGGCGTTACAATGAGCAGTTCTTC	CASSLGAGGRYNEQFF
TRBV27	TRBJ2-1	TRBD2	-	TGTGCCACGGGAGCGGGATTATACAATGAGCAGTTCTTC	CATGAGLYNEQFF
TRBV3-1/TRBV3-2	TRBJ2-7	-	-	TGTGCCAGCAGCCAAGATTTTAGCGGCTACGAGCAGTACTTC	CASSQDFSGYEQYF
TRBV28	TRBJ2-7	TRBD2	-	TGTGCCAGCAGCCCTCTCTTTTCGGGAGGCCCCTACGAGCAGTACTTC	CASSPLFSGGPYEQYF
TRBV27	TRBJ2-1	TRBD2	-	TGTGCCAGCAGGGCTAGCGGGAGCTCTGGCAATGAGCAGTTCTTC	CASRASGSSGNEQFF
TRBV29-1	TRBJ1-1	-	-	TGCAGCGTTGTGAGTGCCAGGGCAGGTCCTGAAGCTTTCTTT	CSVVSARAGPEAFF
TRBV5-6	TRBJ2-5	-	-	TGTGCCAGCAGCTGGGACCTCAAAGAGACCCAGTACTTC	CASSWDLKETQYF
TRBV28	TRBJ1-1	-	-	TGTGCCAGCACCCCGGTCGGGGGGGAAATTGAAGCTTTCTTT	CASTPVGGEIEAFF
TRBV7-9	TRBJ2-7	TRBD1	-	TGTGCCAGCAGCTTCCGGGACAGGCCCTACGAGCAGTACTTC	CASSFRDRPYEQYF
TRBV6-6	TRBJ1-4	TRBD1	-	TGTGCCAGCAGTTCGGGACAGGGGCATGAAAAACTGTTTTTT	CASSSGQGHEKLFF
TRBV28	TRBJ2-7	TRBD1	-	TGTGCCAGCAGACTGGGACAGGGGAGAGACGAGCAGTACTTC	CASRLGQGRDEQYF
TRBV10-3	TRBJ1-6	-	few	TGTGCCATCAGTGCCGACGCCCTTCCTAGGAATTCACCCCTCCACTTT	CAISADALPRNSPLHF
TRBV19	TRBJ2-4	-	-	TGTGCCAGTAGTATCGGCACAGGGTCAGGTGACATTCAGTACTTC	CASSIGTGSGDIQYF
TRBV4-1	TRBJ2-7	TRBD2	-	TGCGCCAGCAGCCAAGCCAGGACTAGCCAAATCTTCTCTGCCTACGAGCAGTACTTC	CASSQARTSQIFSAYEQYF
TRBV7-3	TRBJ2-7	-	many	TGTGCCAGCAGCTTAATTGGGGGGACGTCTTACGAGCAGTACTTC	CASSLIGGTSYEQYF
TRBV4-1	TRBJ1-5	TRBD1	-	TGCGCCAGCAGCCAAGATCCGGGACAGCACAATCAGCCCCAGCATTTT	CASSQDPGQHNQPQHF
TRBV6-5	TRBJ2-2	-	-	TGTGCCAGCAGTTACTCGTCCTCTGGGGAGCTGTTTTTT	CASSYSSSGELFF
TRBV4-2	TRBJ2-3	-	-	TGTGCCAGCAGCCAAGAACGCGGAACTCGAACGCAGTATTTT	CASSQERGTRTQYF
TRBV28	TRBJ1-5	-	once	TGTGCCAGCAGTTCGTCCCCCGGGGGGGGGTACAATCAGCCCCAGCATTTT	CASSSSPGGGYNQPQHF
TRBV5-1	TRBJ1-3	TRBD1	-	TGCGCCAGCAGCTCTCAGGGGGCTCCTGGAAACACCATATATTTT	CASSSQGAPGNTIYF
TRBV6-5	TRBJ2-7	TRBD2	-	TGTGCCAGCACCACAGGAGCGGGAGGCTACGAGCAGTACTTC	CASTTGAGGYEQYF
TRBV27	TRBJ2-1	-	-	TGTGCCAGCAGTTTAGCGGGATCCTACAATGAGCAGTTCTTC	CASSLAGSYNEQFF
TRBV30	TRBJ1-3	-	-	TGTGCCTGGAGCGGGATTAACTCTGGAAACACCATATATTTT	CAWSGINSGNTIYF
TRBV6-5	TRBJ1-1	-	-	TGTGCCAGCAGGGGGGCAGGGTACATGAACACTGAAGCTTTCTTT	CASRGAGYMNTEAFF
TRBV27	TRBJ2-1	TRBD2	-	TGTGCCAGCAGTTTCTCGCTAGCGGGAGGGCCGACCTACAATGAGCAGTTCTTC	CASSFSLAGGPTYNEQFF
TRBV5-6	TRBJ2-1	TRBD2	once	TGTGCCAGCAGCTCCCCGGGACTAGCGGGCTTTGGGGGGTTCTTC	CASSSPGLAGFGGFF